The 17 T cell receptor beta chains presented below share a single source sample, sequenced in a study of cytomegalovirus exposure and HLA in healthy donors. PCR was performed using 60 Vbeta and 13 Jbeta primers. Repertoires were generated with immunoSEQ multiplex PCR, while TCRdb's copy carries only in-frame clones and drops some. The repertoire holds about 170,000 clones, with less than 80% as singletons. The sample comprised PBMCs. Receptors originate from a female donor in good health and CMV-seronegative.

The V and J genes are TRBV13 and TRBJ2-1; 8 nucleotides match TRBD2. The germline gives CDR1 PRHDT, CDR2 FYEKMQ (reference sequence). CDR3 length: 19 residues. The V gene end was trimmed by 1 base and the J gene end by 2 bases; junction bases not matched to a gene: 13. In DNA, the CDR3 is TGTGCCAGCAGCTTAGCGCCTAAGGTTAGCGGGATTCCCTACAATGAGCAGTTCTTC. Protein product: CASSLAPKVSGIPYNEQFF.

The chain is built from TRBV2 and TRBJ1-1; TRBD1 agrees at 11 bases. CDR3 length: 13 residues. Germline trimming cut 8 bases from V and 8 bases from J; bases unmatched to any gene: 7. Germline CDR1 reads SNHLY; CDR2 reads FYNNEI. The CDR3 loop is CASLKDRGPEAFF. As DNA, the CDR3 is TGTGCCAGCCTAAAGGACAGGGGGCCGGAAGCTTTCTTT.

This CDR3 reads CASRREAGGTGELFF. As DNA, the CDR3 is TGTGCCAGCAGAAGGGAAGCGGGGGGGACCGGGGAGCTGTTTTTT. The chain couples TRBV2 to TRBJ2-2, with 10 bases matching TRBD2. This CDR3 spans 15 amino acids. Per the germline V gene, CDR1 is SNHLY and CDR2 is FYNNEI. The junction had 6 bases not matched to a gene; V was cut back by 6 bases and J by 5 bases.

This clone has more than one count but fewer than ten. The gene calls are TRBV5-5 and TRBJ1-6; D unresolved. Germline V gene data show CDR1 as SGHKS and CDR2 as YYEKEE (reference sequence). Trimming removed 3 bases from V and 5 bases from J, with 9 bases in between. This CDR3 is built from 14 residues. Here the CDR3 DNA reads TGTGCCAGCAGCTGGGCAGACGATAATTCACCCCTCCACTTT. Protein: CASSWADDNSPLHF.

The genes are TRBV2 and TRBJ2-2; D gene ambiguous. CDR1 SNHLY and CDR2 FYNNEI come from the germline V gene. The CDR3 sequence is 10 residues long. Trimming shortened V by 8 bases and J by 6 bases, and 4 bases separated the two germline ends. This CDR3 reads CASGAGELFF. The CDR3 bases are TGTGCCAGCGGAGCCGGGGAGCTGTTTTTT.

The rearrangement joins TRBV6-5 to TRBJ1-2; tentative D call: TRBD1 (5 bases). Germline V CDR1 and CDR2: MNHEY, SVGAGI. CDR3 length equals 15 residues. V lost 6 bases and J lost 8, with 22 bases in between. The CDR3 protein is CASRSDSSPSRGYTF. In DNA, the CDR3 is TGTGCCAGCAGAAGTGACAGTTCCCCGTCGAGGGGCTACACCTTC.

V and J are TRBV5-1 and TRBJ1-1; the match to TRBD1 covers 8 bases. CDR1 SGHRS and CDR2 YFSETQ come from the germline V gene. With 4 bases clipped from V and 1 base from J, the junction kept 6 bases outside the gene matches. CDR3 length: 15 residues. The CDR3 here is CASSKGTGPNTEAFF. Here the CDR3 DNA reads TGCGCCAGCAGCAAGGGGACAGGACCGAACACTGAAGCTTTCTTT.

CDR3 sequence (DNA): TGTGCCAGCAGCCAGAATGGGGAAGGGGACACTGAAGCTTTCTTT. Protein product: CASSQNGEGDTEAFF. The chain employs TRBV28 and TRBJ1-1; TRBD1 is a possible D gene (5 bases). CDR1 and CDR2 (germline): MDHEN, SYDVKM. The CDR3 covers 15 residues. Trimming shortened V by 6 bases and J by 3 bases, and 17 bases separated the two germline ends.

The chain employs TRBV7-9 and TRBJ2-3, with a weak D call TRBD1 (5 bases). Per the germline V gene, CDR1 is SEHNR and CDR2 is FQNEAQ (reference sequence). CDR3 size: 14 residues. CDR3: CTGSIGAGTDTQYF. CDR3 DNA sequence: TGTACCGGGTCAATAGGGGCCGGCACAGATACGCAGTATTTT.

V usage is TRBV25-1 and J usage is TRBJ1-2, with D unresolved. CDR1 is MGHDK, CDR2 SYGVNS, per germline. The CDR3 consists of 14 residues. With 1 base removed from V and 3 bases from J, the gap between germline ends came to 9 bases. CDR3 coding DNA: TGTGCCAGCAGTGAATCCCAACAGCACTATGGCTACACCTTC. This codes for CASSESQQHYGYTF.

There are a few counts of this clone. Other DNA sequences in this sample translate to the same CDR3. The V gene is TRBV10-3, the J gene TRBJ1-3, with D possibly matching TRBD1 (6 bases). From germline, CDR1 is ENHRY and CDR2 SYGVKD. This CDR3 is 13 amino acids long. Trimming took 6 bases from V and 0 from J, leaving 6 bases between them. The CDR3 bases are TGTGCCATCAGGGACAGCTCTGGAAACACCATATATTTT. Its translation: CAIRDSSGNTIYF.

The V call is TRBV25-1, the J call TRBJ2-5; perhaps TRBD1 as D (5 bases). The CDR3 runs 13 residues. Germline values: CDR1 MGHDK, CDR2 SYGVNS. Trimming left V 2 bases short and J 5 bases short, with 9 bases between. DNA for the CDR3: TGTGCCAGCAGTGAAGTGGGGCGGGAGACCCAGTACTTC. This gives the protein CASSEVGRETQYF.

This clone appeared once. The chain employs TRBV10-3 and TRBJ2-1; 10 nucleotides match TRBD2. V lost 6 bases, J lost 7 bases, and 9 bases stayed unmatched. The germline V gene encodes CDR1 ENHRY and CDR2 SYGVKD. The length of the CDR3 is 15 residues. CDR3 loop: CAISLAGARGNEQFF. The CDR3 region has the DNA TGTGCCATCAGCCTAGCGGGAGCAAGGGGTAATGAGCAGTTCTTC.

The gene calls are TRBV28 and TRBJ2-6; D unresolved. With 11 bases removed from V and 0 bases from J, the gap between germline ends came to 5 bases. Germline V gene sequence: CDR1 MDHEN, CDR2 SYDVKM. This CDR3 region has 12 residues. DNA for the CDR3: TGTGCCTCAAACTCTGGGGCCAACGTCCTGACTTTC. Translation: CASNSGANVLTF.

The chain carries TRBV7-2 and TRBJ2-1, with a possible D match to TRBD1 (5 bases). The germline CDR1 and CDR2 sequences are SGHTA and FQGNSA. With 0 bases removed from V and 15 bases from J, the gap between germline ends came to 15 bases. The CDR3 totals 13 residues. CDR3 sequence: CASSLAPQGQWFF. The DNA for the CDR3 is TGTGCCAGCAGCTTAGCACCGCAGGGTCAGTGGTTCTTC.

This chain links TRBV18 with TRBJ1-1; D is perhaps TRBD1 (6 bases). Trimming took off 1 base at V and 8 bases at J, with 11 bases between the two ends. The CDR3 length is 13 residues. From germline, CDR1 is KGHSH and CDR2 LQKENI. As DNA, the CDR3 is TGTGCCAGCTCACCACTAAGAGGACAGGAAGCTTTCTTT. Translation: CASSPLRGQEAFF.

V gene TRBV6-1 combines with J gene TRBJ1-5; D unresolved. In germline, CDR1 is MNHNS, CDR2 SASEGT. The V end was cut by 0 bases, the J end by 3 bases, with 15 bases between. The CDR3 length is 17 residues. Written as DNA, the CDR3 is TGTGCCAGCAGTGAAGCGAGCGGTGGCTGGGCCAATCAGCCCCAGCATTTT. It is translated as CASSEASGGWANQPQHF.